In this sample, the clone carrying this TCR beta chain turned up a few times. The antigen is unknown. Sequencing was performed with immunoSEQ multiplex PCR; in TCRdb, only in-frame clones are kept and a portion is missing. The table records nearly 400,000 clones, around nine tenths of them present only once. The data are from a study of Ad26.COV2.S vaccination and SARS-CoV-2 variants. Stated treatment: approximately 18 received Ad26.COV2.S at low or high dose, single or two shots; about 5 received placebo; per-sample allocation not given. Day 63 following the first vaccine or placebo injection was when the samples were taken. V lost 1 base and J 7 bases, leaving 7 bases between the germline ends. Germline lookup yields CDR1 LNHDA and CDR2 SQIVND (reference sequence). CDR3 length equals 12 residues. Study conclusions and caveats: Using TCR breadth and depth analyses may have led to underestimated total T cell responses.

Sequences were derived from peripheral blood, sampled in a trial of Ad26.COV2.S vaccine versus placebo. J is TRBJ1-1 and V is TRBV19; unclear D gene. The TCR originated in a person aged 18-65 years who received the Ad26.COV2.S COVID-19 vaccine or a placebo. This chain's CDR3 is CASSIAAGEAFF. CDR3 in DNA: TGTGCCAGTAGTATAGCGGCAGGTGAAGCTTTCTTT.